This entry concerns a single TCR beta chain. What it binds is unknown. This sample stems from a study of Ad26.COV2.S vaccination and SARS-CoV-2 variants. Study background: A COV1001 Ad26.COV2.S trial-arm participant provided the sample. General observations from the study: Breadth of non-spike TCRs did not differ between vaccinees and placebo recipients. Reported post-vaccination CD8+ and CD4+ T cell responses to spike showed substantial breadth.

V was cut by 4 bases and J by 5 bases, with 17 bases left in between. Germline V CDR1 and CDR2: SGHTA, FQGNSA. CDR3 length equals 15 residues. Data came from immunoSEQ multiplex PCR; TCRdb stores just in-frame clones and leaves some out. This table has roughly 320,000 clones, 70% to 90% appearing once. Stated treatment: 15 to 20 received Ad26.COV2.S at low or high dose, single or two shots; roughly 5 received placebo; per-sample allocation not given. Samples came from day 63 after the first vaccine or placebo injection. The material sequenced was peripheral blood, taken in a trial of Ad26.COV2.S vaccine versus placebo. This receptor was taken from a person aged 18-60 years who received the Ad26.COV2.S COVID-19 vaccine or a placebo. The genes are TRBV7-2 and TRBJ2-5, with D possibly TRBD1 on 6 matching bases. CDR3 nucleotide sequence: TGTGCCAGCAGCTGGGGGCCGGGACCTGGTGAGACCCAGTACTTC. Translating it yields CASSWGPGPGETQYF.